This record looks at one T cell receptor beta chain sequence and its context. The antigen is undetermined. This entry comes from a study of Ad26.COV2.S vaccination and SARS-CoV-2 variants. General study findings and limits: Non-spike TCR breadth did not differ much between vaccine and placebo recipients.

V shed 5 bases and J shed 0 bases, with 14 bases lying between them. CDR1 is SGDLS, CDR2 YYNGEE, per germline. The CDR3 covers 16 residues. Repertoires were generated with immunoSEQ multiplex PCR, while TCRdb's copy carries only in-frame clones and drops some. The data contain 300,000 to 400,000 clones, 92% of them singletons. The specimen comprised peripheral blood, sampled after recovery from COVID-19. The V gene is TRBV9, the J gene TRBJ2-2; D is perhaps TRBD1 (6 bases). This TCR came from a human donor who had recovered from COVID-19. The CDR3: CASSALDSPNTGELFF. The CDR3 DNA reads TGTGCCAGCAGTGCCCTGGACAGCCCGAACACCGGGGAGCTGTTTTTT.